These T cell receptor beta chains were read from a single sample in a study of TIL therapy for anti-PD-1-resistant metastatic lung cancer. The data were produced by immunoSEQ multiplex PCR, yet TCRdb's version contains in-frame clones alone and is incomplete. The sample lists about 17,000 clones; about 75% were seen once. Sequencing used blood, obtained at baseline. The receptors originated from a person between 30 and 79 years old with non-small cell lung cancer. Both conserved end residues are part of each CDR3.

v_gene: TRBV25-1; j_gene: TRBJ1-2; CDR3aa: CASSESTGGLGGYTF
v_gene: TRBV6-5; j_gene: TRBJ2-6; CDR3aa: CASYSSGANVLTF
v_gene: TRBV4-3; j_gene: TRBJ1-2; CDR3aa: CASSQVGVRSQSYGYTF
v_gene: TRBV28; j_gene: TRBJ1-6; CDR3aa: CASITGGPNSPLHF
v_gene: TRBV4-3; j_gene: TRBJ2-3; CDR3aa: CASSQSRDSVTQYF
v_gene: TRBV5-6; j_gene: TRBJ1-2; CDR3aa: CASSPPSSGLTGYTF
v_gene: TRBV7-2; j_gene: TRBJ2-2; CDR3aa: CASSLGVSTGELFF
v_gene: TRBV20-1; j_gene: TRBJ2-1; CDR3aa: CSGDQYNEQFF
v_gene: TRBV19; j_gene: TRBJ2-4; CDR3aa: CASSMPRTFVNIQYF
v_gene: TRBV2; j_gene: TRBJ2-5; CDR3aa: CASSEGARETQYF
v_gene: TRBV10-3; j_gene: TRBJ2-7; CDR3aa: CAISEFGTGGDSGHF
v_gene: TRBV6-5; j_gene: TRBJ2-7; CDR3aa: CASNPGTGAYEQYF
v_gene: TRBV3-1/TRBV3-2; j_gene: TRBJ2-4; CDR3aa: CASSQEGALAGGVVGQYF
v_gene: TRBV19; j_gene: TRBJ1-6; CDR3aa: CASTPTGENSPLHF
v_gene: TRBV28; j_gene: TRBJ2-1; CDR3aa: CASSLSYLTSGYNEQFF
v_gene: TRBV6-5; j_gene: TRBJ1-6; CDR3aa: CASSYSGQGYSPLHF
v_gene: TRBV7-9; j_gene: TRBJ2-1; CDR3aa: CASSFTYDEQFF
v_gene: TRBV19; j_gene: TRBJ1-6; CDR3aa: CASSTQGLSYNSPLHF
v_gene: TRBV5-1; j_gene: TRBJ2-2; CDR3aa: CASNEPSGGTGELFF
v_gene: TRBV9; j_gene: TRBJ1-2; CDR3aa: CASSVVGALNYGYTF
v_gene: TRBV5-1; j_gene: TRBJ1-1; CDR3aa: CASSPREGGNTEAFF
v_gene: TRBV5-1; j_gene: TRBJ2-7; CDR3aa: CASSSGLIYEQYF
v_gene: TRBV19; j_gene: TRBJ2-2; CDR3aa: CASRVTGTGELFF
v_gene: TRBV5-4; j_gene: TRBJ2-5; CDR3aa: CASSPGGRVQETQYF
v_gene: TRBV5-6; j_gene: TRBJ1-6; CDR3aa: CASSLSSYQDLTNSPLHF
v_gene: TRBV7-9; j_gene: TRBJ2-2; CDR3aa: CASSGWGTTQNTGELFF
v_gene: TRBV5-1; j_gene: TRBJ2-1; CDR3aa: CASSLVPSGRAFEQFF
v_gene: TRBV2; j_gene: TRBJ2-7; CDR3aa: CASSDGYLSYEQYF
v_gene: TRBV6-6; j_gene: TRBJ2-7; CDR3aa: CASSPRGRLYEQYF
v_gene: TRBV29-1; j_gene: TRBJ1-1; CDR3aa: CSVDVTGITEAFF